This TCR beta chain was recovered during a study of monozygotic twins with inflammatory bowel disease. TCRdb reprocessed the 5' RACE reads and reports one entry per CDR3 protein, with no DNA. The table gives nearly 450,000 distinct CDR3 sequences; the top ten clones make up about 2.4% of it. CDR3 size: 13 residues. Germline CDR1 and CDR2: DFQATT and SNEGSKA (reference sequence). Sequenced: blood. The TCR originated in a human donor with ulcerative colitis or Crohn's disease, or a healthy co-twin of an affected twin (not recorded which). The chain has TRBV20-1 and TRBJ2-4; TCRdb's D gene call, TRBD1, goes unchecked for lack of DNA. The CDR3 reads CSARDLGGDIQYF.